Sequencing of this TCR beta chain was carried out in a study of Ad26.COV2.S vaccination and SARS-CoV-2 variants. The overall study: Each vaccinee took Ad26.COV2.S intramuscularly, once or twice 56 days apart.

Overall study findings and caveats: Vaccine recipients surpassed placebo recipients in spike-specific TCR breadth. Quantification of TCR breadth and depth may have yielded underestimates of total T cell responses.

This clone showed up just once. The antigen is unknown. This sample's treatment: roughly 20 received Ad26.COV2.S at low or high dose, single or two shots; 5 received placebo; per-sample allocation not given. Specimen acquisition occurred on day 63 following the initial vaccine or placebo injection. An adult aged 18-55 years in Boston served as the donor. Assay used: immunoSEQ multiplex PCR; TCRdb lists only in-frame clones, some missing. The table records hundreds of thousands of clones, around 88% of them present only once. Germline CDR1 KGHSH, CDR2 LQKENI. The CDR3 contains 16 residues. Trimming cost V 3 bases and J 1 base, with 15 bases left between them.

The chain uses TRBV18 and TRBJ1-1; D might be TRBD1 (5 bases). Sequenced here: peripheral blood, sampled in a trial of Ad26.COV2.S vaccine versus placebo. The source of this sequence is a person aged 18 to 59 who received the Ad26.COV2.S COVID-19 vaccine or a placebo. CDR3 region: CASSPPMGRTNTEAFF. DNA of the CDR3: TGTGCCAGCTCACCGCCCATGGGACGGACGAACACTGAAGCTTTCTTT.